Below, one TCR beta chain is given with its context. The data are from a study of shared clonotypes between healthy human individuals. Profiled with immunoSEQ multiplex PCR; TCRdb holds only in-frame clones, not every one. The data show 2 million to 3 million clones, with approximately 92% seen just once and 0.13% to 0.15% held by the top ten. CDR3 length equals 21 residues. The receptor was isolated from a man younger than 30 in good health. The specimen was naive CD4+ T cells sorted from blood. Subset specified: CD45RA+ positively selected. The chain combines TRBV21-1 with TRBJ2-4; the table gives TRBD2 as D, unverified against the DNA. TRBV21-1 has pseudogene status. The CDR3 is CASSKAGSGGEPPCAKNIQYF. CDR3 nucleotides: TGTGCCAGCAGCAAAGCAGGTAGCGGGGGGGAACCCCCTTGTGCCAAAAACATTCAGTACTTC.